This passage covers 15 T cell receptor beta chains from one sample sequenced in a study of blood T cell repertoires in COVID-19. Libraries were prepared by immunoSEQ multiplex PCR; TCRdb keeps only in-frame clonotypes and omits some of them. This sample yields around 68,000 clones, of which approximately 90% are seen a single time; 1.5% to 2% belongs to the top ten. Sequencing input: peripheral blood. The source is a human donor in a cohort sampled during active COVID-19.

The rearrangement links TRBV19 to TRBJ1-1; D is unclear. Germline-derived CDR1 and CDR2 are LNHDA and SQIVND (reference sequence). The CDR3 runs 13 residues. V lost 5 bases, J lost 1 base, and 8 bases lay in between. CDR3 nucleotide sequence: TGTGCCAGTAGTCCCGTCAGGAACACTGAAGCTTTCTTT. It specifies CASSPVRNTEAFF.

The rearrangement links TRBV4-1 to TRBJ1-2; D call uncertain. The V and J ends lost 0 bases and 0 bases respectively, with 8 bases between them. The CDR3 runs 15 residues. Germline CDR1 MGHRA, CDR2 YSYEKL. This CDR3 reads CASSQEGGANYGYTF. CDR3 coding DNA: TGCGCCAGCAGCCAAGAGGGAGGAGCTAACTATGGCTACACCTTC.

This clone was counted a single time. The chain carries TRBV10-2 and TRBJ2-1; perhaps TRBD1 as D (7 bases). CDR1 WSHSY and CDR2 SAAADI come from the germline V gene. This CDR3 is 12 amino acids long. V was cut by 6 bases and J by 8 bases, with 11 bases left in between. CDR3 in DNA: TGCGCCAGCAGCAGGGGGGTCTATGAGCAGTTCTTC. Residues: CASSRGVYEQFF.

V gene TRBV7-2 combines with J gene TRBJ2-3; 9 nucleotides match TRBD2. Germline CDR1 is SGHTA and CDR2 is FQGNSA. The CDR3 loop spans 19 amino acids. The ends lost 5 bases at V and 2 bases at J; junction bases unmatched: 17. CDR3 DNA: TGTGCCAGCAGCCGCAATCCCTATAGCGGGAGATCGAACACAGATACGCAGTATTTT. Residues: CASSRNPYSGRSNTDTQYF.

The chain employs TRBV29-1 and TRBJ2-1, with 11 bases matching TRBD1. The CDR3 runs to 13 residues. Germline-derived CDR1 and CDR2 are SQVTM and ANQGSEA. The trim removed 7 bases at V and 6 bases at J, leaving 5 bases unmatched. The CDR3 bases are TGCAGCGACGGGACAGGGGGAGGCAATGAGCAGTTCTTC. Its translation: CSDGTGGGNEQFF.

CDR3 coding DNA: TGTGCCAGCAGTTTATCGTACGCGATGGCAGATACGCAGTATTTT. It translates to CASSLSYAMADTQYF. The gene calls are TRBV27 and TRBJ2-3; D is uncertain. V was trimmed by 0 bases and J by 4 bases, leaving 11 bases between them. Germline V gene lookup returns CDR1 MNHEY and CDR2 SMNVEV (reference sequence). CDR3 length: 15 amino acids.

This chain joins TRBV18 and TRBJ2-1; TRBD2 is a possible D gene (5 bases). Germline assignment: CDR1 KGHSH and CDR2 LQKENI. This CDR3 spans 16 amino acids. V shed 3 bases and J shed 5 bases, with 17 bases lying between them. CDR3 nucleotides: TGTGCCAGCTCACCCGGAGAATGGGAGCCAAACAATGAGCAGTTCTTC. Translated, it gives CASSPGEWEPNNEQFF.

The genes are TRBV29-1 and TRBJ1-1; 8 bases agree with TRBD1. There are 13 residues in the CDR3. Germline CDR1 SQVTM, CDR2 ANQGSEA. Germline trimming cut 6 bases from V and 0 bases from J; bases unmatched to any gene: 3. Written as DNA, the CDR3 is TGCAGCGTAGAGGGACAGGTGAACACTGAAGCTTTCTTT. Amino acid sequence: CSVEGQVNTEAFF.

The chain combines TRBV29-1 with TRBJ2-1, with 9 bases aligning to TRBD2. Germline values: CDR1 SQVTM, CDR2 ANQGSEA. The junction had 15 bases not matched to a gene; V was cut back by 3 bases and J by 6 bases. The CDR3 covers 17 residues. This CDR3 is CSVDVKLAGAGGNEQFF. CDR3 DNA sequence: TGCAGCGTTGACGTCAAGTTAGCGGGAGCCGGGGGCAATGAGCAGTTCTTC.

The CDR3 spells CASSASPGTSAYNEQFF. As DNA, the CDR3 is TGTGCCAGCAGCGCCTCCCCCGGGACTAGCGCCTACAATGAGCAGTTCTTC. This rearrangement joins TRBV9 to TRBJ2-1; 10 bases map to TRBD2. The J segment lost 2 bases and the V segment lost 3 bases, leaving 8 bases of the junction unmatched. The germline V gene encodes CDR1 SGDLS and CDR2 YYNGEE. The CDR3 has 17 amino acids.

V is TRBV18 and J is TRBJ2-5; the D is unclear. The CDR3 contains 15 residues. Between the trimmed V and J ends, which lost 4 bases and 4 bases, there was a span of 16 bases. From germline, CDR1 is KGHSH and CDR2 LQKENI. CDR3 in amino acids: CASSRNYPEGETQYF. CDR3 sequence (DNA): TGTGCCAGCTCACGGAACTACCCGGAAGGAGAGACCCAGTACTTC.

The CDR3 sequence: CACKGANTGELFF. The DNA of the CDR3 is TGTGCCTGTAAAGGAGCAAACACCGGGGAGCTGTTTTTT. V and J are TRBV7-2 and TRBJ2-2, with D unresolved. V shed 11 bases and J shed 2 bases, with 12 bases lying between them. CDR1 and CDR2 (germline): SGHTA, FQGNSA. The CDR3 contains 13 residues.

This chain uses TRBV19 with TRBJ2-1, with 9 bases lining up with TRBD1. Germline V CDR1 and CDR2: LNHDA, SQIVND (reference sequence). Trimming cost V 7 bases and J 9 bases; bases outside gene matches: 7. This CDR3 is 13 amino acids long. The CDR3 loop is CASKTGGLGEQFF. DNA for the CDR3: TGTGCCAGTAAGACAGGGGGTTTAGGTGAGCAGTTCTTC.

This clone has only a few counts. The J gene is TRBJ2-1, the V gene TRBV7-8; tentatively, D is TRBD2 (5 bases). CDR1 is SGHVS and CDR2 is FQNEAQ in the germline V gene. Trimming pared 0 bases from V and 7 bases from J, leaving 7 bases between. The CDR3 runs 13 residues. CDR3 bases: TGTGCCAGCAGCTTAGCATCGGGGAATGAGCAGTTCTTC. It translates to CASSLASGNEQFF.

This clone showed up just once. This chain connects TRBV2 to TRBJ2-6; the match to TRBD2 covers 11 bases. Looked up from germline, CDR1 is SNHLY and CDR2 is FYNNEI. J was trimmed by 3 bases and V by 5 bases; bases with no gene match: 6. This CDR3 contains 17 residues. The CDR3 region has the DNA TGTGCCAGCAGTTTAGCGGGAGGGGAGAATGGGGCCAACGTCCTGACTTTC. It codes for CASSLAGGENGANVLTF.